This T cell receptor (beta chain) was observed in a study of long-term antiretroviral therapy in people with HIV. Per germline, CDR1 SGHTA and CDR2 FQGNSA. The trim removed 4 bases at V and 6 bases at J, leaving 10 bases unmatched. CDR3 length equals 15 residues. Running of the v3.0 immunoSEQ assay took place at survey level. Only in-frame clones appear in the TCRdb table, and some are missing; sequencing was by immunoSEQ multiplex PCR. Of more than 35,000 clones listed, 65% to 90% are singletons. Findings of the study overall: ART preceded a rise in diversity that nonetheless stayed lower than in transplant donor controls. It was observed that HIV repertoires exhibited narrower CDR3 length ranges than controls. Investigators report no available data on ART adherence, viral resistance or therapy changes.

To note about this clone: The target antigen is unknown.

Amounts of roughly 1-11 million cryopreserved PBMC were held in the samples before DNA extraction. Specimen: unsorted PBMCs, collected 1.5 years after starting antiretroviral therapy. The chain links TRBV7-2 to TRBJ2-7, with 9 nucleotides matching TRBD1. The receptor comes from a man aged 18 to 29 with HIV. The CDR3 protein is CASSSSGTGMREQYF. CDR3 coding DNA: TGTGCCAGCAGCTCCTCCGGGACAGGGATGCGCGAGCAGTACTTC.